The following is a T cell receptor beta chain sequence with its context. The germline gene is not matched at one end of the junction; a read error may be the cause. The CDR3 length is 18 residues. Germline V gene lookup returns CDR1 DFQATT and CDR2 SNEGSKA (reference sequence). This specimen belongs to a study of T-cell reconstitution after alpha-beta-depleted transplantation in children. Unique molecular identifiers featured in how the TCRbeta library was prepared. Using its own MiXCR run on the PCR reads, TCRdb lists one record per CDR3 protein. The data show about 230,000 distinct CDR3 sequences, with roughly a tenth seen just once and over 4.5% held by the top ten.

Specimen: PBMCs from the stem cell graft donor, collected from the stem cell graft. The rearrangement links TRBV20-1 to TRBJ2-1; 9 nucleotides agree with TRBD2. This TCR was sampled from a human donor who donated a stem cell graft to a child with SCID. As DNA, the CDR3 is TGCTGTGCAACTAGAGTAGCGGGGGCCTACGGCTCCTACAATGAGCAGTTCTTC. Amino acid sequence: CCATRVAGAYGSYNEQFF.